What follows is one T cell receptor (beta chain) and its context. Antigen: not known. This sample is part of a study of T cell responses to AZD1222 COVID-19 vaccine. Study overall: Second-dose intervals near 4 or 12 weeks were combined.

This table comes from immunoSEQ multiplex PCR, and its TCRdb copy is limited to in-frame clones, with some not included. The repertoire holds tens of thousands of clones, with roughly 90% as singletons. The CDR3 has 13 residues. V was pared by 2 bases and J by 1 base, with 5 bases between. Germline V CDR1 and CDR2: ENHRY, SYGVKD. Study observations and caveats: Spike-specific TCR breadth and depth both grew after two AZD1222 doses. CD4 TCRs covered the whole spike, strongest at regions 160-218 and 743-854. Among the donors, most were white British and more were female, and clonal diversity was possibly underestimated.

The TCR sequence derives from an adult in good health. The material was peripheral blood, obtained on day 0 of AZD1222 vaccination. This sequence joins TRBV10-3 and TRBJ1-1; no reliable D call. The chain's CDR3 is CAISERQNTEAFF. The CDR3 nucleotides read TGTGCCATCAGTGAGAGACAGAACACTGAAGCTTTCTTT.